The 25 T cell receptor beta chains given below trace back to one sample, sequenced in a study of blood T cell repertoires in COVID-19 (dated by TCRdb to about 2020). The receptor library was made with the immunoSEQ multiplex PCR assay. The clones in this table, taken by TCRdb from immuneACCESS, are in-frame only. Not every clone is retained; where verified, under half of the shortfall comes from an unresolved V gene, and the cause of the rest is unknown. Present in this sample are about 170,000 clones, 74% of which were seen just once. The ten top clones hold 2.5% to 3.5% of the sample. The sequenced sample was peripheral blood. These receptors were obtained from a woman older than 75 with acute or convalescent COVID-19.

This rearrangement joins TRBV12-3 or TRBV12-4 to TRBJ1-5, with D uncertain. The germline V and J ends were trimmed by 3 bases and 7 bases, with 10 bases remaining between them. The CDR3 consists of 13 residues. In DNA, the CDR3 is TGTGCCAGCAGTTTTAGGGAGGAGCAGCCCCAGCATTTT. The encoded protein is CASSFREEQPQHF.

V is TRBV4-3 and J is TRBJ1-2; the D gene is possibly TRBD1 (5 bases). This CDR3 has 17 amino acids. The ends were cut back, 9 bases at V and 8 bases at J, with 31 bases in the middle. Germline V gene sequence: CDR1 LGHNA, CDR2 YSLEER. CDR3 sequence (DNA): TGCGCCAGGAACAGACAGATGATACGATCAAAGTTCTGCGGCTACACCTTC. Encoded protein: CARNRQMIRSKFCGYTF.

This clone showed up just once. This rearrangement joins TRBV28 to TRBJ2-1, with 10 bases that match TRBD2. V was clipped by 6 bases and J by 2 bases; unmatched bases: 4. The CDR3 loop spans 15 amino acids. Germline-derived CDR1 and CDR2 are MDHEN and SYDVKM. The CDR3 DNA sequence: TGTGCCAGCAGATCGGGACTAGCGACCTACAATGAGCAGTTCTTC. This sequence encodes CASRSGLATYNEQFF. The entire variable domain, with the rest obtained from reference TRBV28 and TRBJ2-1, is as follows: DVKVTQSSRYLVKRTGEKVFLECVQDMDHENMFWYRQDPGLGLRLIYFSYDVKMKEKGDIPEGYSVSREKKERFSLILESASTNQTSMYLCASRSGLATYNEQFFGPGTRLTVL.

This clone was seen a handful of times. The V call is TRBV19, the J call TRBJ1-2; tentative D call: TRBD1 (6 bases). The germline V gene encodes CDR1 LNHDA and CDR2 SQIVND (reference sequence). The CDR3 runs 14 residues. V lost 1 base, J lost 0 bases, and 6 bases lay in between. Here the CDR3 DNA reads TGTGCCAGTAGTATAGCAGGGGCTAACTATGGCTACACCTTC. Translation gives CASSIAGANYGYTF.

CDR3 in amino acids: CASRWTDYGYTF. DNA for the CDR3: TGTGCCAGCAGGTGGACAGATTATGGCTACACCTTC. The V call is TRBV28, the J call TRBJ1-2, with D perhaps TRBD1 (6 bases). The CDR3 covers 12 residues. Germline V gene sequence: CDR1 MDHEN, CDR2 SYDVKM. V lost 6 bases, J lost 5 bases, and 10 bases lay in between.

The V call is TRBV2, the J call TRBJ2-7, with D possibly matching TRBD2 (6 bases). V lost 8 bases to trimming and J lost 6 bases, with 17 bases between them. Germline V gene sequence: CDR1 SNHLY, CDR2 FYNNEI. There are 13 residues in the CDR3. Here the CDR3 reads CASCKEGQGEQYF. CDR3 bases: TGTGCCAGCTGCAAGGAGGGTCAGGGCGAGCAGTACTTC.

The rearrangement links TRBV27 to TRBJ2-1; 9 bases are a match to TRBD2. The length of the CDR3 is 16 residues. Germline loops: CDR1 MNHEY, CDR2 SMNVEV (reference sequence). V trimming: 3 bases; J trimming: 8 bases; junction bases outside the gene matches: 11. The CDR3 DNA sequence: TGTGCCAGCAGTTTTTGGCTTAGCGGGAGTTCTTATGAGCAGTTCTTC. Residues: CASSFWLSGSSYEQFF.

In this sample, this clone turned up a few times. DNA for the CDR3: TGTGCCAGCAGCTTAAGGGGACCCCTACAGGGTACATACAATGAGCAGTTCTTC. It yields the protein CASSLRGPLQGTYNEQFF. The chain joins TRBV7-2 to TRBJ2-1, with TRBD1 as a possible D gene (6 bases). Germline V CDR1 and CDR2: SGHTA, FQGNSA. This CDR3 has 18 residues. V dropped 2 bases and J dropped 4 bases, with 21 bases sitting between them. The variable domain in full, completed from reference TRBV7-2 and TRBJ2-1, reads GAGVSQSPSNKVTEKGKDVELRCDPISGHTALYWYRQSLGQGLEFLIYFQGNSAPDKSGLPSDRFSAERTGGSVSTLTIQRTQQEDSAVYLCASSLRGPLQGTYNEQFFGPGTRLTVL.

The CDR3 DNA follows: TGTGCCAGCAGCCAATATAATGAAAAACTGTTTTTT. As protein: CASSQYNEKLFF. This chain links TRBV3-1 (or the pseudogene TRBV3-2) with TRBJ1-4, with D unclear. CDR3 length: 12 amino acids. In germline, CDR1 is LGHDT, CDR2 YNNKEL (reference sequence). With 2 bases removed from V and 4 bases from J, the gap between germline ends came to 2 bases.

The chain couples TRBV10-1 to TRBJ1-2, with D possibly being TRBD1 (6 bases). The germline gives CDR1 WNHNN, CDR2 SYGVQD (reference sequence). The length of the CDR3 is 12 residues. V lost 5 bases and J lost 3, with 7 bases in between. The CDR3 DNA is TGCGCCAGCAGTCCAGGGGACTATGGCTACACCTTC. Its translation: CASSPGDYGYTF.

This clone was found a few times. CDR3 bases: TGCGCCAGCAGCCAAGGTGGACTAGCGGGAGCGTTGGGGTACCAAGAGACCCAGTACTTC. It encodes CASSQGGLAGALGYQETQYF. The chain uses TRBV4-1 and TRBJ2-5, with 13 bases matching TRBD2. CDR3 length: 20 amino acids. The germline V gene has CDR1 MGHRA and CDR2 YSYEKL. The ends lost 1 base at V and 0 bases at J; junction bases unmatched: 11.

This clone was seen more than once but under ten times. The V gene is TRBV19, the J gene TRBJ1-2, with 9 bases identical to TRBD1. Germline CDR1 is LNHDA and CDR2 is SQIVND (reference sequence). This CDR3 region has 14 residues. Trimming took 8 bases from V and 8 from J; bases not matched to a gene: 12. The CDR3 sequence: CASSNTGTGFGYTF. CDR3 in DNA: TGTGCCAGTTCTAATACCGGGACAGGGTTCGGCTACACCTTC.

V is TRBV28 and J is TRBJ1-5; D is unresolved. Germline V lookup: CDR1 MDHEN, CDR2 SYDVKM. This CDR3 contains 16 residues. V lost 5 bases and J lost 2, with 16 bases in between. For the CDR3, the DNA is TGTGCCAGCAGTCTAACTACCCGGTTAGGCAATCAGCCCCAGCATTTT. Translating it yields CASSLTTRLGNQPQHF.

The V gene is TRBV15, the J gene TRBJ2-3; D ambiguous. Germline V gene data show CDR1 as LNHNV and CDR2 as YYDKDF (reference sequence). This CDR3 has 13 residues. V was trimmed by 5 bases and J by 4 bases, leaving 10 bases between them. The CDR3 reads CATSPRFADTQYF. The DNA for the CDR3 is TGTGCCACCAGCCCGAGGTTCGCAGATACGCAGTATTTT.

CDR3 bases: TGTGCCAGCAGCTTCTTGGGACTAGCGGGATCACAAGAGACCCAGTACTTC. Translation gives CASSFLGLAGSQETQYF. The gene calls are TRBV7-9 and TRBJ2-5; 13 bases match TRBD2. Germline V gene sequence: CDR1 SEHNR, CDR2 FQNEAQ (reference sequence). CDR3 length: 17 amino acids. With V trimmed by 3 bases and J by 2 bases, 6 bases remained unmatched.

The rearrangement uses TRBV10-3 and TRBJ2-1; 8 positions match TRBD1. CDR1 and CDR2 (germline): ENHRY, SYGVKD. Trimming removed 4 bases from V and 7 bases from J; junction bases left unmatched: 9. This CDR3 has 15 amino acids. CDR3 region: CAISGLGQGLNEQFF. The CDR3 region has the DNA TGTGCCATCAGTGGCTTAGGACAGGGACTGAATGAGCAGTTCTTC.

Written as DNA, the CDR3 is TGTGCCAGCAGCCCGGGACAGACGAACACTGAAGCTTTCTTT. Amino acid sequence: CASSPGQTNTEAFF. V is TRBV5-4 and J is TRBJ1-1; 7 bases are shared with TRBD1. V shed 4 bases and J 1 base; nucleotides not matched to a gene: 4. Germline CDR1 and CDR2: SGHNT and YYREEE (reference sequence). The length of the CDR3 is 14 residues.

V and J are TRBV9 and TRBJ2-3, with 8 positions matching TRBD2. Germline assignment: CDR1 SGDLS and CDR2 YYNGEE. CDR3 size: 14 residues. After removal of 3 bases from V and 2 bases from J, the junction contained 2 bases not matched to a gene. The CDR3 sequence: CASSAGGDTDTQYF. In DNA form, the CDR3 reads TGTGCCAGCAGCGCGGGGGGGGACACAGATACGCAGTATTTT.

This chain connects TRBV10-3 to TRBJ2-5; 10 nucleotides line up with TRBD2. In germline, CDR1 is ENHRY, CDR2 SYGVKD. V dropped 4 bases and J dropped 5; count of bases not matched to a gene: 4. The length of the CDR3 is 14 residues. CDR3 DNA: TGTGCCATCAGTGCCCAGCGGGAGGGGGAGACCCAGTACTTC. It codes for CAISAQREGETQYF.

This clone occurred once. The chain couples TRBV5-1 to TRBJ1-1; 9 nucleotides align to TRBD1. Germline V gene data show CDR1 as SGHRS and CDR2 as YFSETQ. V lost 4 bases, J lost 2 bases, and 6 bases stayed unmatched. The CDR3 runs 15 residues. DNA for the CDR3: TGCGCCAGCAGCCCCGGACAGGGGATTAACACTGAAGCTTTCTTT. Translating it yields CASSPGQGINTEAFF.

The rearrangement uses TRBV7-8 and TRBJ1-6, with 8 bases that match TRBD1. Trimming removed 2 bases from V and 7 bases from J; junction bases left unmatched: 4. Per the germline V gene, CDR1 is SGHVS and CDR2 is FQNEAQ. The CDR3 spans 15 residues. Here the CDR3 reads CASSLTGQGNSPLHF. DNA of the CDR3: TGTGCCAGCAGCTTAACAGGACAGGGAAATTCACCCCTCCACTTT.

The genes are TRBV19 and TRBJ2-2; 7 nucleotides line up with TRBD1. This CDR3 has 17 amino acids. Trimming cost V 11 bases and J 0 bases; bases outside gene matches: 15. Looked up from germline, CDR1 is LNHDA and CDR2 is SQIVND (reference sequence). CDR3 in DNA: TGTGCCGCGGATCCGGACAGGCCCATCTCGAACACCGGGGAGCTGTTTTTT. Its translation: CAADPDRPISNTGELFF.

This chain uses TRBV7-6 with TRBJ2-2, with D maybe TRBD2 (5 bases). The CDR3 runs 15 residues. Trimming cost V 2 bases and J 7 bases, with 14 bases left between them. Germline values: CDR1 SGHVS, CDR2 FNYEAQ. Written as DNA, the CDR3 is TGTGCCAGCAGCTTAACACGATCAGCGGTCGGGGAGCTGTTTTTT. Encoded protein: CASSLTRSAVGELFF.

The chain has TRBV28 and TRBJ2-1, with D unclear. The V gene lost 7 bases and the J gene lost 5 bases, with 15 bases spanning the gap. CDR1 is MDHEN and CDR2 is SYDVKM in the germline V gene. CDR3 length: 14 amino acids. For the CDR3, the DNA is TGTGCCAGCACCCTAGAGCTGAGGAACAATGAGCAGTTCTTC. Its protein product is CASTLELRNNEQFF.

This clone appeared a single time. The chain combines TRBV5-4 with TRBJ1-1; TRBD1 matches 8 bases. Germline V CDR1 and CDR2: SGHNT, YYREEE (reference sequence). V was pared by 0 bases and J by 6 bases, with 4 bases of the junction left unmatched. The CDR3 totals 14 residues. CDR3 sequence reads: CASSLGQGAAEAFF. CDR3 DNA sequence: TGTGCCAGCAGCTTGGGGCAGGGGGCCGCTGAAGCTTTCTTT.